Sequencing of this T cell receptor (beta chain) was carried out in a study of technical replicates of blood from several donors. Germline assignment: CDR1 KGHSH and CDR2 LQKENI. The germline V and J ends were trimmed by 7 bases and 0 bases, with 15 bases remaining between them. The CDR3 has 15 amino acids. The assay was immunoSEQ multiplex PCR, and TCRdb's table has in-frame clones only and misses some. The table shows about 75,000 clones, with nearly 98% occurring only once. Sequencing was done on a sample of T cells isolated from PBMCs. The sequence derives from a human donor in good health. The chain employs TRBV18 and TRBJ1-1; possible D gene TRBD1, 6 bases. The CDR3 bases are TGTGCCAGCTTGAGACAGGCAAATATGAACACTGAAGCTTTCTTT. Translated: CASLRQANMNTEAFF.